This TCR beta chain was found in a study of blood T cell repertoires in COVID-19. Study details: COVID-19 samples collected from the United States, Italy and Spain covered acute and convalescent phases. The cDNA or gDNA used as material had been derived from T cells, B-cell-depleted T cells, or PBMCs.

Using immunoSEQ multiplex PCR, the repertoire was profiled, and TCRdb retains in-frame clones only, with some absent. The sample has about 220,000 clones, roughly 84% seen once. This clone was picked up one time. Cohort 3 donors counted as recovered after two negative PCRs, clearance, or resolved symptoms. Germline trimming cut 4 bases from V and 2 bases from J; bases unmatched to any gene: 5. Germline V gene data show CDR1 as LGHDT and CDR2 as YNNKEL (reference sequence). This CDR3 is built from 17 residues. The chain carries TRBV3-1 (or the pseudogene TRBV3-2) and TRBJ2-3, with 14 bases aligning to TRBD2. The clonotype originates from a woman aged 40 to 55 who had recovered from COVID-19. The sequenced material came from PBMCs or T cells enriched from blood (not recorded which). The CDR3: CASSRRLAGGFTDTQYF. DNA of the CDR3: TGTGCCAGCAGCCGACGACTAGCGGGAGGGTTCACAGATACGCAGTATTTT.